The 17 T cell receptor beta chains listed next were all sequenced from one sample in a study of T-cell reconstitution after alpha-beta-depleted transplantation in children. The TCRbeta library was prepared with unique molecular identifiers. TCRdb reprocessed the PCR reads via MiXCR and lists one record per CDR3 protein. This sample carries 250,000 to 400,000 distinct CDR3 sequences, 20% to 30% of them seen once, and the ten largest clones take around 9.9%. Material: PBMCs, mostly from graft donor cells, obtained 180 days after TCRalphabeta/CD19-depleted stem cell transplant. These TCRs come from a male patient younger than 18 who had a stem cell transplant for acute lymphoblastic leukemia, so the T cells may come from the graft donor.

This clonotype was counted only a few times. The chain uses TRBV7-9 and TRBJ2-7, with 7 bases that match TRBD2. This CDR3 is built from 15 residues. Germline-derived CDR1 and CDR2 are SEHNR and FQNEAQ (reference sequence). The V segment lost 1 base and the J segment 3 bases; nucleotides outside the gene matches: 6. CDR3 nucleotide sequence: TGTGCCAGCAGCTTAGTACGGGGGGAGGTCTACGAGCAGTACTTC. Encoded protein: CASSLVRGEVYEQYF.

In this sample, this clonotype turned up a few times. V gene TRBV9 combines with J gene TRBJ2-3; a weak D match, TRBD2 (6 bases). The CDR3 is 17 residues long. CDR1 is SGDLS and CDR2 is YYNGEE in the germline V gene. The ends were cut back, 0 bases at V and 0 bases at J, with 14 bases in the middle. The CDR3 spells CASSVGGAARSTDTQYF. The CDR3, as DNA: TGTGCCAGCAGCGTAGGCGGGGCAGCCCGGAGCACAGATACGCAGTATTTT.

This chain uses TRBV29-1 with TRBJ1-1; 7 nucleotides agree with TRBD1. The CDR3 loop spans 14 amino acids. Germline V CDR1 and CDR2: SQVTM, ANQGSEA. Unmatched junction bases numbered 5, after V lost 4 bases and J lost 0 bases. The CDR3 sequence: CSVGHRGLNTEAFF. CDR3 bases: TGCAGCGTTGGACACAGGGGCCTGAACACTGAAGCTTTCTTT.

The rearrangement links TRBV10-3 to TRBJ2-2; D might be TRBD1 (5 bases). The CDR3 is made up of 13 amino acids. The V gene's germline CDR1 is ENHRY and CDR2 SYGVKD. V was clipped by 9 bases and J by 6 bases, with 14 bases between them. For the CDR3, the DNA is TGTGCCATGGCAGGGTTTGTTCCCGGGGAGCTGTTTTTT. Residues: CAMAGFVPGELFF.

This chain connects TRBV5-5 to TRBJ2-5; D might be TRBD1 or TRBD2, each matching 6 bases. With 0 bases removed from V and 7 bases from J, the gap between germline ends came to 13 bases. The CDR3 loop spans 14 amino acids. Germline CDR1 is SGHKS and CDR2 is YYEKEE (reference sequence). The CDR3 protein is CASSLDARGPTQYF. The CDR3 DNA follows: TGTGCCAGCAGCTTGGATGCCCGGGGGCCGACCCAGTACTTC.

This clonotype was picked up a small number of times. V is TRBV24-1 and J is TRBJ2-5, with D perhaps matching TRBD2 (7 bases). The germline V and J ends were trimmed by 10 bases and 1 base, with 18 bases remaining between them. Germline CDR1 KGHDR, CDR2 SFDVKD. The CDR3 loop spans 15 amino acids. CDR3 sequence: CATSPRGASQETQYF. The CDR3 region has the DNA TGTGCCACTTCTCCCCGGGGGGCGTCCCAAGAGACCCAGTACTTC.

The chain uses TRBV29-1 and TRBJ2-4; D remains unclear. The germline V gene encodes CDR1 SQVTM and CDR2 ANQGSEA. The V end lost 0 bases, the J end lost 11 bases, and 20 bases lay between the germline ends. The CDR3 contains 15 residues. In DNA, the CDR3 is TGCAGCGTTGAAGAAACCGCGACAAGACCTAGAGTTCAGTACTTC. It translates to CSVEETATRPRVQYF. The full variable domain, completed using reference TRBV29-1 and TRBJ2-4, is SAVISQKPSRDICQRGTSLTIQCQVDSQVTMMFWYRQQPGQSLTLIATANQGSEATYESGFVIDKFPISRPNLTFSTLTVSNMSPEDSSIYLCSVEETATRPRVQYFGAGTRLSVL.

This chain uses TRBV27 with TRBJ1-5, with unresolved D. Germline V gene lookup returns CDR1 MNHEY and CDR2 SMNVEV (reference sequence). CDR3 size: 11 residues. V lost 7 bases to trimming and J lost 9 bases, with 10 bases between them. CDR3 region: CASTPWRPQHF. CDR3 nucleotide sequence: TGTGCCAGCACCCCCTGGCGGCCCCAGCATTTT.

CDR3 loop: CSARGTRNEQYF. The CDR3 DNA sequence: TGCAGTGCTAGGGGGACGAGAAACGAGCAGTACTTC. This sequence joins TRBV20-1 and TRBJ2-7; the D call may be TRBD1 or TRBD2 (5 bases each). The germline V gene has CDR1 DFQATT and CDR2 SNEGSKA (reference sequence). The CDR3 extends over 12 amino acids. V lost 3 bases to trimming and J lost 5 bases, with 11 bases between them.

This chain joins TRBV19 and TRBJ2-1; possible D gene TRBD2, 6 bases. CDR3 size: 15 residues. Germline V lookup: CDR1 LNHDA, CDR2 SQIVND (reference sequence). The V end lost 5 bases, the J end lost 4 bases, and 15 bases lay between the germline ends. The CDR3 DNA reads TGTGCCAGTAGTTCCGGAGGGGACTTTTACAATGAGCAGTTCTTC. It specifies CASSSGGDFYNEQFF.

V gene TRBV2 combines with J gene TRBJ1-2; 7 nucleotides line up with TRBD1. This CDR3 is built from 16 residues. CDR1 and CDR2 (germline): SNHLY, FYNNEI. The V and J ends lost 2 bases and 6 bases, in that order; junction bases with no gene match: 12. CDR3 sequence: CASSEKSLGQANGYTF. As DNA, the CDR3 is TGTGCCAGCAGTGAAAAATCCCTTGGACAGGCCAATGGCTACACCTTC. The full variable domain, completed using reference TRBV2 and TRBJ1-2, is EPEVTQTPSHQVTQMGQEVILRCVPISNHLYFYWYRQILGQKVEFLVSFYNNEISEKSEIFDDQFSVERPDGSNFTLKIRSTKLEDSAMYFCASSEKSLGQANGYTFGSGTRLTVV.

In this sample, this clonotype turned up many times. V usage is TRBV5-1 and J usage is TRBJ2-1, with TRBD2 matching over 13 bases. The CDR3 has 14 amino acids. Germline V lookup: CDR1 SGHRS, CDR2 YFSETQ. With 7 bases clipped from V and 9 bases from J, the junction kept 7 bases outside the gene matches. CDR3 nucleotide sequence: TGCGCCAGCCCCTGGACTAGCGGGAGTAGTGAGCAGTTCTTC. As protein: CASPWTSGSSEQFF.

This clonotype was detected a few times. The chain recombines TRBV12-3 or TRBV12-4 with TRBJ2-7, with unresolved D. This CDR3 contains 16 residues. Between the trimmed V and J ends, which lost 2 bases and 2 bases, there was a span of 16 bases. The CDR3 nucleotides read TGTGCCAGCAGTTTAAGAGGCCCTTTCGGTGCCTACGAGCAGTACTTC. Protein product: CASSLRGPFGAYEQYF.

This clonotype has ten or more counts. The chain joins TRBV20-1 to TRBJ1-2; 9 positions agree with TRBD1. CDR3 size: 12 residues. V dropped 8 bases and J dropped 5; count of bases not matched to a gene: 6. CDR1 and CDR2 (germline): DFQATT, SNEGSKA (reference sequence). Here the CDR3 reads CSMTGGPYGYTF. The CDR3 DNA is TGCAGTATGACAGGGGGACCTTATGGCTACACCTTC.

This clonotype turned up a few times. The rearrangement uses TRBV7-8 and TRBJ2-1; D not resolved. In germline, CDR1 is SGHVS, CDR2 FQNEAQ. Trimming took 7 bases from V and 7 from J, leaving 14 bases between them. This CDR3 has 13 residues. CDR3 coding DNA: TGTGCCAGCACCCTTCCGGGTCTTAATGAGCAGTTCTTC. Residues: CASTLPGLNEQFF. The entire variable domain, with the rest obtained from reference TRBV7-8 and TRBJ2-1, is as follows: GAGVSQSPRYKVAKRGQDVALRCDPISGHVSLFWYQQALGQGPEFLTYFQNEAQLDKSGLPSDRFFAERPEGSVSTLKIQRTQQEDSAVYLCASTLPGLNEQFFGPGTRLTVL.

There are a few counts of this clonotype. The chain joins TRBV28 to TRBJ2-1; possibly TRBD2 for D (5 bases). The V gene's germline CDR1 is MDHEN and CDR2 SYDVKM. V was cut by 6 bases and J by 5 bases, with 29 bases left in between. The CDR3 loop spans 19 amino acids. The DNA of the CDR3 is TGTGCCAGCAGGCGACACCTCCGGACCACCGGTCGACTACACAATGAGCAGTTCTTC. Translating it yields CASRRHLRTTGRLHNEQFF.

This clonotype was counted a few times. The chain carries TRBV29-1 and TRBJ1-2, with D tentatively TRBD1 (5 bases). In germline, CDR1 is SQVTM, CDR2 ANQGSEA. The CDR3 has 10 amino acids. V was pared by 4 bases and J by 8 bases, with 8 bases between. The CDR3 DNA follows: TGCAGCGTTGGTACAGGCGGCTACACCTTC. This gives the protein CSVGTGGYTF.